Listed here are 15 T cell receptor beta chains from one sample, sequenced in a study of cytomegalovirus exposure and HLA in healthy donors. PCR primers comprised 60 Vbeta and 13 Jbeta primers. Using immunoSEQ multiplex PCR, the repertoire was profiled, and TCRdb retains in-frame clones only, with some absent. There are roughly 180,000 clones in the sample; over 70% occur only once, and 1.4% to 1.5% lies in the top ten. The source material was PBMCs. Every receptor here comes from a woman in her twenties or thirties in good health and CMV-seropositive.

This clone has only one observation. This rearrangement joins TRBV7-9 to TRBJ2-1; D is possibly TRBD2 (5 bases). CDR3 length equals 13 residues. Trimming cost V 8 bases and J 1 base, with 9 bases left between them. Germline V lookup: CDR1 SEHNR, CDR2 FQNEAQ (reference sequence). CDR3 DNA sequence: TGTGCCAGCTCCCGAGGGTCCTACAATGAGCAGTTCTTC. Encoded protein: CASSRGSYNEQFF.

This clone came up a few times. The chain recombines TRBV10-3 with TRBJ2-7, with 11 bases fitting TRBD2. The CDR3 length is 17 residues. The V gene end was trimmed by 2 bases and the J gene end by 6 bases; junction bases not matched to a gene: 12. Germline V gene sequence: CDR1 ENHRY, CDR2 SYGVKD. As DNA, the CDR3 is TGTGCCATCAGTGAGCCCTACGTGAAACTAGCGGGAGTCGAGCAGTACTTC. Its protein is CAISEPYVKLAGVEQYF.

The chain couples TRBV28 to TRBJ1-2; possible D gene TRBD1, 6 bases. V lost 3 bases and J 6 bases, leaving 14 bases between the germline ends. The CDR3 is 14 residues long. Germline V gene sequence: CDR1 MDHEN, CDR2 SYDVKM. This chain's CDR3 is CASSLRTDGHGYTF. CDR3 sequence (DNA): TGTGCCAGCAGTTTGAGGACAGACGGTCATGGCTACACCTTC.

The count of this clone is one. This chain connects TRBV11-3 to TRBJ2-1, with 8 bases identical to TRBD1. The CDR3 covers 15 residues. The trim removed 5 bases at V and 4 bases at J, leaving 7 bases unmatched. Germline loops: CDR1 SGHNT, CDR2 YENEEA. The CDR3: CASSPRQGAYNEQFF. The DNA for the CDR3 is TGTGCCAGCAGCCCCCGCCAGGGGGCTTACAATGAGCAGTTCTTC.

This clone was counted between two and nine times. The gene calls are TRBV7-2 and TRBJ2-3; D ambiguous. The CDR3 has 14 amino acids. Germline V gives CDR1 SGHTA, CDR2 FQGNSA. V was pared by 3 bases and J by 5 bases, with 12 bases between. The CDR3 DNA follows: TGTGCCAGCAGCTTCACCCCTACCGGAGATACGCAGTATTTT. It encodes CASSFTPTGDTQYF. The whole variable domain, filled in from reference TRBV7-2 and TRBJ2-3, reads GAGVSQSPSNKVTEKGKDVELRCDPISGHTALYWYRQSLGQGLEFLIYFQGNSAPDKSGLPSDRFSAERTGGSVSTLTIQRTQQEDSAVYLCASSFTPTGDTQYFGPGTRLTVL.

The genes are TRBV5-4 and TRBJ2-2; D possibly corresponds to TRBD1 (6 bases). V gave up 10 bases and J gave up 1 base, with 14 bases separating them. There are 14 residues in the CDR3. Germline V gene data show CDR1 as SGHNT and CDR2 as YYREEE (reference sequence). The CDR3 loop is CAFLGTMNTGELFF. Here the CDR3 DNA reads TGTGCCTTCCTAGGGACAATGAACACCGGGGAGCTGTTTTTT.

The V and J genes are TRBV5-5 and TRBJ1-1; D gene ambiguous. V lost 4 bases and J lost 3, with 13 bases in between. Germline CDR1 and CDR2: SGHKS and YYEKEE (reference sequence). This CDR3 is built from 14 residues. The CDR3 DNA is TGTGCCAGCAGCGCACTAGGTCAGTACACTGAAGCTTTCTTT. Protein product: CASSALGQYTEAFF.

The chain employs TRBV6-5 and TRBJ2-3; TRBD1 matches 8 bases. With 6 bases clipped from V and 1 base from J, the junction kept 3 bases outside the gene matches. The CDR3 contains 14 residues. The germline V gene has CDR1 MNHEY and CDR2 SVGAGI. CDR3 bases: TGTGCCAGCAGGACGGACAGGGGCACAGATACGCAGTATTTT. It yields the protein CASRTDRGTDTQYF.

The rearrangement uses TRBV4-1 and TRBJ2-1; D not resolved. The CDR3 has 16 amino acids. The germline V and J ends were trimmed by 0 bases and 6 bases, with 15 bases remaining between them. Germline values: CDR1 MGHRA, CDR2 YSYEKL. In DNA form, the CDR3 reads TGCGCCAGCAGCCAAGAAAAAAGCGACGCTGGCAATGAGCAGTTCTTC. Amino acid sequence: CASSQEKSDAGNEQFF.

This clone was picked up a small number of times. J is TRBJ2-7 and V is TRBV30, with 8 bases identical to TRBD2. This CDR3 comprises 15 residues. Germline CDR1 GTSNPN, CDR2 SVGIG (reference sequence). After removal of 0 bases from V and 6 bases from J, the junction contained 10 bases not matched to a gene. The CDR3 region is CAWSVSQREWGEQYF. DNA of the CDR3: TGTGCCTGGAGTGTAAGTCAGCGGGAGTGGGGCGAGCAGTACTTC.

The chain links TRBV28 to TRBJ2-7; D is possibly TRBD1 (6 bases). The CDR3 has 13 residues. Trimming left V 6 bases short and J 3 bases short, with 12 bases between. CDR1 and CDR2 from the germline V gene are MDHEN and SYDVKM. CDR3 amino acids: CASSQDRFYEQYF. In nucleotides, the CDR3 is TGTGCCAGCAGCCAAGACAGGTTCTACGAGCAGTACTTC.

This clone appeared a few times. V is TRBV7-9 and J is TRBJ2-2, with D possibly TRBD2 on 6 matching bases. CDR3 length: 16 residues. V dropped 1 base and J dropped 5 bases, with 14 bases sitting between them. Germline V gene sequence: CDR1 SEHNR, CDR2 FQNEAQ (reference sequence). CDR3: CASSLEALAVTGELFF. CDR3 in DNA: TGTGCCAGCAGCTTAGAGGCCTTAGCGGTAACCGGGGAGCTGTTTTTT.

CDR3 nucleotide sequence: TGTGCCAGCAGTTATTCTCCTCCCAGGGGAGGGGGGCAGCCCCAGCATTTT. It specifies CASSYSPPRGGGQPQHF. The genes are TRBV6-9 and TRBJ1-5; D might be TRBD1 (6 bases). V was cut by 0 bases and J by 7 bases, with 19 bases left in between. Germline-derived CDR1 and CDR2 are MNHGY and SVAAGI. The CDR3 has 17 residues.

This clone appeared a few times. The gene calls are TRBV2 and TRBJ2-1, with 9 nucleotides matching TRBD2. Per germline, CDR1 SNHLY and CDR2 FYNNEI. Germline trimming cut 8 bases from V and 7 bases from J; bases unmatched to any gene: 6. The CDR3 runs 13 residues. The CDR3 sequence: CASGEREVNEQFF. The DNA of the CDR3 is TGTGCCAGCGGAGAGCGGGAGGTTAATGAGCAGTTCTTC.

The V and J genes are TRBV7-8 and TRBJ2-1, with TRBD2 matching 8 bases. The CDR3 has 19 residues. Germline trimming cut 5 bases from V and 0 bases from J; bases unmatched to any gene: 15. Germline CDR1 and CDR2: SGHVS and FQNEAQ. The CDR3 loop is CASSPLWGIAGNSYNEQFF. CDR3 DNA sequence: TGTGCCAGCAGCCCCCTATGGGGGATAGCGGGGAACTCCTACAATGAGCAGTTCTTC.